This paragraph reports one T cell receptor beta chain. What it binds is not known. The germline V and J ends were trimmed by 6 bases and 3 bases, with 14 bases remaining between them. The germline gives CDR1 MDHEN, CDR2 SYDVKM. The CDR3 spans 14 residues. These data are taken from a study of cytomegalovirus exposure and HLA in healthy donors. Whole-study findings and limits: Presence/absence analyses assumed roughly uniform sequencing depth across donors, which may not hold. Researchers reported from a later analysis that most CMV-associated TCR beta chains appeared HLA-restricted.

Primers included in the PCR were 60 Vbeta and 13 Jbeta primers. Assay used: immunoSEQ multiplex PCR; TCRdb lists only in-frame clones, some missing. This sample's table has over 65,000 clones. The sequenced material came from PBMCs. The clonotype comes from a woman aged 30 to 39 in good health and CMV-seronegative. This chain joins TRBV28 and TRBJ1-2; the D gene is possibly TRBD1 (5 bases). CDR3 protein: CASSTGGDDYGYTF. The CDR3 coding sequence is TGTGCCAGCAGCACTGGGGGGGATGACTATGGCTACACCTTC.